One and the same sample provided the 30 T cell receptor beta chains below, sequenced in a study of cytomegalovirus exposure and HLA in healthy donors (dated by TCRdb to about 2017). The library was made by the immunoSEQ multiplex PCR assay. A mixture of 60 forward primers for TCR Vbeta segments and 13 reverse primers for TCR Jbeta segments was used in the multiplex PCR. This is the immuneACCESS table as TCRdb keeps it, with only in-frame sequences that have V and J called. A part of the clones is gone; compared with another copy, unresolved V genes explain less than half, and the rest is unexplained. This sample gives about 160,000 clones in total; about 72% of them show up just once. The ten largest make up roughly 3.6% of the sample. The material sequenced was PBMCs. The receptors shown here come from a man aged 25 to 45 in good health and CMV-seropositive.

This rearrangement joins TRBV2 to TRBJ2-5; 7 positions agree with TRBD1. V shed 1 base and J 4 bases; nucleotides not matched to a gene: 0. The CDR3 runs to 13 residues. CDR1 and CDR2 (germline): SNHLY, FYNNEI. The CDR3 is CASSEEGAETQYF. For the CDR3, the DNA is TGTGCCAGCAGTGAAGAGGGGGCAGAGACCCAGTACTTC.

The gene calls are TRBV30 and TRBJ2-5; TRBD2 matches 12 bases. Germline V gene sequence: CDR1 GTSNPN, CDR2 SVGIG (reference sequence). The CDR3 consists of 14 residues. V was clipped by 3 bases and J by 5 bases; unmatched bases: 4. The CDR3 coding sequence is TGTGCCTGGAGGACTAGCGGGGGTGCGGAGACCCAGTACTTC. It yields the protein CAWRTSGGAETQYF.

As regards this clone: Within the sample, other DNA sequences also encode this same CDR3. The chain recombines TRBV4-1 with TRBJ2-5; D is possibly TRBD2 (5 bases). Trimming shortened V by 1 base and J by 2 bases, and 11 bases separated the two germline ends. This CDR3 is built from 15 residues. The V gene's germline CDR1 is MGHRA and CDR2 YSYEKL. The CDR3: CASSQVGLAQETQYF. The CDR3 DNA follows: TGCGCCAGCAGCCAAGTAGGGCTAGCTCAAGAGACCCAGTACTTC.

The gene calls are TRBV10-3 and TRBJ2-7, with unresolved D. The ends were cut back, 10 bases at V and 2 bases at J, with 9 bases in the middle. Germline lookup yields CDR1 ENHRY and CDR2 SYGVKD. This CDR3 is built from 11 residues. The CDR3 protein is CATYSPYEQYF. The CDR3 region has the DNA TGTGCCACCTATTCCCCCTACGAGCAGTACTTC.

The V and J genes are TRBV4-1 and TRBJ1-2; D unresolved. CDR1 and CDR2 (germline): MGHRA, YSYEKL. CDR3 length: 15 residues. Trimming left V 0 bases short and J 4 bases short, with 12 bases between. CDR3 DNA sequence: TGCGCCAGCAGCCAAGATTGGGGAGGAGGCTATGGCTACACCTTC. It yields the protein CASSQDWGGGYGYTF.

The chain joins TRBV6-6 to TRBJ2-3, with 16 bases identical to TRBD2. Per germline, CDR1 MNHNY and CDR2 SVGAGI (reference sequence). This CDR3 region has 16 residues. The V gene end was trimmed by 4 bases and the J gene end by 5 bases; junction bases not matched to a gene: 3. CDR3 loop: CASSSGLAGGEDTQYF. The DNA for the CDR3 is TGTGCCAGCAGTTCGGGACTAGCGGGGGGGGAAGATACGCAGTATTTT.

V usage is TRBV27 and J usage is TRBJ1-6; D possibly corresponds to TRBD1 (5 bases). Germline V lookup: CDR1 MNHEY, CDR2 SMNVEV (reference sequence). The germline V and J ends were trimmed by 3 bases and 1 base, with 7 bases remaining between them. CDR3 size: 15 residues. The chain's CDR3 is CASSFSGSYNSPLHF. The CDR3 DNA reads TGTGCCAGCAGTTTCTCAGGGTCCTATAATTCACCCCTCCACTTT.

The chain employs TRBV15 and TRBJ2-7, with 7 positions matching TRBD2. Germline V gene lookup returns CDR1 LNHNV and CDR2 YYDKDF (reference sequence). The CDR3 extends over 15 amino acids. Trimming removed 0 bases from V and 1 base from J; junction bases left unmatched: 3. This CDR3 reads CATSRDPSGSYEQYF. The CDR3 DNA sequence: TGTGCCACCAGCAGAGATCCTAGCGGATCCTACGAGCAGTACTTC. Variable domain in full (rest from reference TRBV15 and TRBJ2-7): DAMVIQNPRYQVTQFGKPVTLSCSQTLNHNVMYWYQQKSSQAPKLLFHYYDKDFNNEADTPDNFQSRRPNTSFCFLDIRSPGLGDTAMYLCATSRDPSGSYEQYFGPGTRLTVT.

This chain connects TRBV5-1 to TRBJ2-5; weak D call: TRBD2 (6 bases). Trimming took 4 bases from V and 5 from J, leaving 18 bases between them. Per the germline V gene, CDR1 is SGHRS and CDR2 is YFSETQ. The CDR3 runs to 15 residues. The CDR3 is CASSPGTPKGETQYF. CDR3 nucleotides: TGCGCCAGCAGCCCCGGGACTCCTAAAGGGGAGACCCAGTACTTC.

CDR3 residues: CASSEGIGTPLHF. In nucleotides, the CDR3 is TGTGCCAGCAGCGAGGGCATCGGAACACCCCTCCACTTT. The V call is TRBV11-3, the J call TRBJ1-6; D is ambiguous. CDR3 length: 13 amino acids. Germline V gives CDR1 SGHNT, CDR2 YENEEA. Trimming took off 5 bases at V and 11 bases at J, with 13 bases between the two ends. Based on the CDR3 plus reference TRBV11-3 and TRBJ1-6, the full variable domain is EAGVVQSPRYKIIEKKQPVAFWCNPISGHNTLYWYLQNLGQGPELLIRYENEEAVDDSQLPKDRFSAERLKGVDSTLKIQPAELGDSAVYLCASSEGIGTPLHFGNGTRLTVT.

This clone has just a few counts. The V call is TRBV5-4, the J call TRBJ2-2; a weak D match, TRBD1 (5 bases). CDR3 size: 12 residues. Germline-derived CDR1 and CDR2 are SGHNT and YYREEE (reference sequence). Trimming took 4 bases from V and 11 from J, leaving 12 bases between them. This CDR3 reads CASSLDTPELFF. Written as DNA, the CDR3 is TGTGCCAGCAGCCTGGACACGCCCGAGCTGTTTTTT.

This clone has only one observation. The chain links TRBV28 to TRBJ2-5; D perhaps matches TRBD2 (6 bases). Trimming removed 11 bases at V and 2 bases at J, with 15 bases between. Germline V lookup: CDR1 MDHEN, CDR2 SYDVKM. The CDR3 totals 13 residues. CDR3 sequence (DNA): TGTGCCCTCCTCCGGAGCGGGCAAGAGACCCAGTACTTC. It encodes CALLRSGQETQYF.

In this sample, this clone turned up once. This chain joins TRBV5-1 and TRBJ2-3; D not certain. The CDR3 extends over 15 amino acids. CDR1 and CDR2 (germline): SGHRS, YFSETQ. V lost 0 bases and J 3 bases, leaving 11 bases between the germline ends. Written as DNA, the CDR3 is TGCGCCAGCAGCTTGGCCGGGTTTAGAACAGATACGCAGTATTTT. Residues: CASSLAGFRTDTQYF. Full variable domain (rest looked up from reference TRBV5-1 and TRBJ2-3): KAGVTQTPRYLIKTRGQQVTLSCSPISGHRSVSWYQQTPGQGLQFLFEYFSETQRNKGNFPGRFSGRQFSNSRSEMNVSTLELGDSALYLCASSLAGFRTDTQYFGPGTRLTVL.

The chain is built from TRBV6-6 and TRBJ2-5; tentative D call: TRBD2 (5 bases). Trimming stripped 0 bases from V and 4 bases from J, with 9 bases between. The germline V gene has CDR1 MNHNY and CDR2 SVGAGI (reference sequence). CDR3 length: 14 residues. CDR3 sequence reads: CASSYSSGRETQYF. The CDR3 DNA sequence: TGTGCCAGCAGTTACTCGAGCGGACGAGAGACCCAGTACTTC.

This sequence joins TRBV30 and TRBJ1-1; maybe TRBD1 (6 bases). Trimming left V 5 bases short and J 6 bases short, with 22 bases between. The V gene's germline CDR1 is GTSNPN and CDR2 SVGIG (reference sequence). The CDR3 contains 15 residues. Written as DNA, the CDR3 is TGTGCCTGGGAACGACAGGCCGACCTTGGCGCTGAAGCTTTCTTT. Protein sequence: CAWERQADLGAEAFF. The full variable domain, completed using reference TRBV30 and TRBJ1-1, is SQTIHQWPATLVQPVGSPLSLECTVEGTSNPNLYWYRQAAGRGLQLLFYSVGIGQISSEVPQNLSASRPQDRQFILSSKKLLLSDSGFYLCAWERQADLGAEAFFGQGTRLTVV.

This CDR3 is CASSFDSVITGELFF. In nucleotides, the CDR3 is TGTGCCAGCAGTTTCGACTCCGTAATCACCGGGGAGCTGTTTTTT. The chain employs TRBV2 and TRBJ2-2; D remains unclear. The germline V and J ends were trimmed by 5 bases and 4 bases, with 14 bases remaining between them. The CDR3 has 15 amino acids. Per the germline V gene, CDR1 is SNHLY and CDR2 is FYNNEI.

The V and J genes are TRBV9 and TRBJ2-7; maybe TRBD1 (6 bases). This CDR3 region has 14 residues. Per the germline V gene, CDR1 is SGDLS and CDR2 is YYNGEE. The V and J ends lost 1 base and 2 bases respectively, with 10 bases between them. The CDR3 reads CASSVSGQPYEQYF. CDR3 coding DNA: TGTGCCAGCAGCGTATCCGGACAGCCCTACGAGCAGTACTTC.

This clone showed up just a few times. The J gene is TRBJ2-1, the V gene TRBV5-1, with 7 bases matching TRBD1. With 4 bases clipped from V and 2 bases from J, the junction kept 9 bases outside the gene matches. The CDR3 totals 16 residues. Germline CDR1 reads SGHRS; CDR2 reads YFSETQ. The CDR3 DNA reads as TGCGCCAGCAGCCCCGCCGGGACAGAGACCTACAATGAGCAGTTCTTC. Its protein product is CASSPAGTETYNEQFF.

This chain links TRBV5-1 with TRBJ2-7; 7 bases fit TRBD2. V lost 0 bases to trimming and J lost 0 bases; unmatched junction nucleotides: 6. Germline loops: CDR1 SGHRS, CDR2 YFSETQ. This CDR3 has 16 residues. The CDR3 is CASSLGGAGPSYEQYF. Here the CDR3 DNA reads TGCGCCAGCAGCTTGGGGGGAGCGGGGCCCTCCTACGAGCAGTACTTC.

This clone was detected only once. The J gene is TRBJ2-2, the V gene TRBV2, with 9 bases aligning to TRBD1. The CDR3 is 15 residues long. Germline V gene lookup returns CDR1 SNHLY and CDR2 FYNNEI. After removal of 8 bases from V and 3 bases from J, the junction contained 7 bases not matched to a gene. CDR3 region: CASFRGTGHTGELFF. CDR3 DNA sequence: TGTGCCAGCTTCCGCGGGACAGGGCACACCGGGGAGCTGTTTTTT. The whole variable domain, remainder taken from reference TRBV2 and TRBJ2-2, is EPEVTQTPSHQVTQMGQEVILRCVPISNHLYFYWYRQILGQKVEFLVSFYNNEISEKSEIFDDQFSVERPDGSNFTLKIRSTKLEDSAMYFCASFRGTGHTGELFFGEGSRLTVL.

The chain recombines TRBV10-3 with TRBJ2-3, with 8 bases that match TRBD1. Per germline, CDR1 ENHRY and CDR2 SYGVKD. This CDR3 has 14 residues. V shed 11 bases and J 0 bases; nucleotides not matched to a gene: 7. The CDR3 nucleotides read TGTGCCGCCAGGACAGGGCAAAGCACAGATACGCAGTATTTT. It codes for CAARTGQSTDTQYF.

V is TRBV7-2 and J is TRBJ2-5, with unresolved D. CDR3 size: 14 residues. The ends were cut back, 5 bases at V and 1 base at J, with 11 bases in the middle. CDR1 and CDR2 from the germline V gene are SGHTA and FQGNSA. CDR3 nucleotides: TGTGCCAGCAGCCTAGGCCAGATCCAAGAGACCCAGTACTTC. It yields the protein CASSLGQIQETQYF.

This clone was seen only a few times. The chain carries TRBV19 and TRBJ1-6, with D possibly matching TRBD1 (5 bases). V lost 6 bases to trimming and J lost 5 bases, with 8 bases between them. CDR3 length: 13 residues. The germline gives CDR1 LNHDA, CDR2 SQIVND (reference sequence). CDR3 sequence (DNA): TGTGCCAGTAGGGGGCCGGATAATTCACCCCTCCACTTT. Its translation is CASRGPDNSPLHF.

In this sample, this clone turned up a few times. The gene calls are TRBV6-6 and TRBJ2-1; weak D call: TRBD2 (7 bases). The CDR3 contains 15 residues. V lost 4 bases to trimming and J lost 1 base, with 11 bases between them. Germline-derived CDR1 and CDR2 are MNHNY and SVGAGI (reference sequence). Here the CDR3 reads CASSSQGGSYNEQFF. The DNA for the CDR3 is TGTGCCAGCAGTTCACAGGGAGGGTCCTACAATGAGCAGTTCTTC.

This clone was counted between two and nine times. This chain connects TRBV19 to TRBJ2-1; 10 nucleotides line up with TRBD2. V was clipped by 7 bases and J by 2 bases; unmatched bases: 5. The V gene's germline CDR1 is LNHDA and CDR2 SQIVND (reference sequence). This CDR3 region has 15 residues. CDR3 coding DNA: TGTGCCAGTACGGAAAGCGGGGGGGCCTACAATGAGCAGTTCTTC. Translating it yields CASTESGGAYNEQFF.

The rearrangement joins TRBV27 to TRBJ2-1, with 9 bases aligning to TRBD2. The CDR3 is made up of 15 amino acids. Germline loops: CDR1 MNHEY, CDR2 SMNVEV (reference sequence). J gave up 10 bases and V 2 bases, and 9 bases lay outside the gene matches. The CDR3 protein is CASSLVAGALGEQFF. The CDR3 nucleotides are TGTGCCAGCAGTTTAGTAGCGGGGGCCCTTGGGGAGCAGTTCTTC.

V is TRBV5-1 and J is TRBJ1-5, with 8 nucleotides matching TRBD1. The J segment lost 4 bases and the V segment lost 4 bases, leaving 7 bases of the junction unmatched. Germline-derived CDR1 and CDR2 are SGHRS and YFSETQ. The CDR3 consists of 15 residues. This chain's CDR3 is CASSLGQETNQPQHF. CDR3 bases: TGCGCCAGCAGCCTGGGACAGGAGACGAATCAGCCCCAGCATTTT.

The V and J genes are TRBV7-9 and TRBJ2-5; TRBD2 matches 7 bases. Germline values: CDR1 SEHNR, CDR2 FQNEAQ (reference sequence). J was trimmed by 2 bases and V by 5 bases; bases with no gene match: 2. The CDR3 length is 13 residues. The chain's CDR3 is CASSLGGQETQYF. The CDR3 bases are TGTGCCAGCAGCCTGGGGGGGCAAGAGACCCAGTACTTC.

The chain carries TRBV30 and TRBJ2-5, with TRBD2 matching over 13 bases. Germline V lookup: CDR1 GTSNPN, CDR2 SVGIG (reference sequence). The J segment lost 1 base and the V segment lost 1 base, leaving 0 bases of the junction unmatched. CDR3 length: 15 amino acids. The CDR3 nucleotides read TGTGCCTGGAGTGGGACTAGCGGGGGCCAAGAGACCCAGTACTTC. Amino acid sequence: CAWSGTSGGQETQYF.

This clone has only a few counts. The chain has TRBV27 and TRBJ1-5, with 8 bases lining up with TRBD1. The germline V gene has CDR1 MNHEY and CDR2 SMNVEV (reference sequence). Unmatched junction bases numbered 6, after V lost 4 bases and J lost 7 bases. The CDR3 covers 14 residues. The CDR3 DNA reads as TGTGCCAGCAGTTCCGACAGGGGCGGCCAGCCCCAGCATTTT. Protein product: CASSSDRGGQPQHF.